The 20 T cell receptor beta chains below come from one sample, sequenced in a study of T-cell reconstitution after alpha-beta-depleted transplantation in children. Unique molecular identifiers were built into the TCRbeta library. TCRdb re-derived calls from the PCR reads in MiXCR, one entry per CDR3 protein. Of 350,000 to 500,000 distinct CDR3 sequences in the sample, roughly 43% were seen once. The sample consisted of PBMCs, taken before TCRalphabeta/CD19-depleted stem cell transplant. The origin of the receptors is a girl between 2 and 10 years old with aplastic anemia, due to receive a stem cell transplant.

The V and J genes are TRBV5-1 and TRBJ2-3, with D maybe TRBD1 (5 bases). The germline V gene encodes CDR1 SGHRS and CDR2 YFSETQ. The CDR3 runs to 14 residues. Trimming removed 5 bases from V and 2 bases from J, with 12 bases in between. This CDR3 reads CASREGVLTDTQYF. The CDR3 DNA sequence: TGCGCCAGCAGAGAAGGGGTCCTCACAGATACGCAGTATTTT.

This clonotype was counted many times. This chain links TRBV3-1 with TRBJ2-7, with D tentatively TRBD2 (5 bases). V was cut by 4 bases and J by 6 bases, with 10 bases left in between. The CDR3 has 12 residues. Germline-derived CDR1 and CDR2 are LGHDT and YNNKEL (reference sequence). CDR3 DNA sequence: TGTGCCAGCAGCCTGCCCGGGATCGAGCAGTACTTC. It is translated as CASSLPGIEQYF.

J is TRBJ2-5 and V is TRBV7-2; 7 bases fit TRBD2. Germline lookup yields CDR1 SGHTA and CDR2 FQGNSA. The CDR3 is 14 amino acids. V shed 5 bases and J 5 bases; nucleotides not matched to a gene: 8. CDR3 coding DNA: TGTGCCAGCAGCGCCCGGGAGGTCATGGAGACCCAGTACTTC. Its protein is CASSAREVMETQYF.

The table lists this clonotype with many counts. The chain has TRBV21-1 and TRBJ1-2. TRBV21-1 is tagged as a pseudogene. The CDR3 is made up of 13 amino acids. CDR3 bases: TGTGCCAGCAGGTTCCGTTCACTCTATGGCTACACCTTC. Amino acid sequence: CASRFRSLYGYTF.

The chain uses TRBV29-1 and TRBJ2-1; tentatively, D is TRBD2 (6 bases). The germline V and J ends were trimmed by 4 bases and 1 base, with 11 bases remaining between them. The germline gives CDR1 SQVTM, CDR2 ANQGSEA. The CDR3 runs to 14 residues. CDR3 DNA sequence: TGCAGCGTTGGGCGGGAAGGGTCCTACAATGAGCAGTTCTTC. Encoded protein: CSVGREGSYNEQFF.

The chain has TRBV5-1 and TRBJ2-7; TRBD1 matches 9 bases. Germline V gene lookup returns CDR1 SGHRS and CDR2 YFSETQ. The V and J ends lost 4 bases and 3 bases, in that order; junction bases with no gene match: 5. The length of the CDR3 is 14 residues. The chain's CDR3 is CASSPGDRDYEQYF. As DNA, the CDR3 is TGCGCCAGCAGCCCGGGGGACAGGGACTACGAGCAGTACTTC.

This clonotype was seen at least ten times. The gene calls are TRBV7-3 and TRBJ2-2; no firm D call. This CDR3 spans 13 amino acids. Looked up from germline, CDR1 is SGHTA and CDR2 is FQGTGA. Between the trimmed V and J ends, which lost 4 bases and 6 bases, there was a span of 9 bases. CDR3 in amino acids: CASSWYNSGELFF. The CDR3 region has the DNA TGTGCCAGCAGCTGGTATAACTCCGGGGAGCTGTTTTTT.

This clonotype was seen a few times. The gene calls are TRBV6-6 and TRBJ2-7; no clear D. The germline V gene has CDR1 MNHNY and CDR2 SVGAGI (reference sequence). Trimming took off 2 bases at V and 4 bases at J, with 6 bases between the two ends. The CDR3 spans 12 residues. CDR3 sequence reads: CASSYKLYEQYF. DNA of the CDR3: TGTGCCAGCAGTTACAAATTGTACGAGCAGTACTTC.

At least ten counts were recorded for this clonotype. The CDR3: CASSWDRGSNQPQHF. In DNA form, the CDR3 reads TGTGCCAGCAGCTGGGACAGGGGTAGCAATCAGCCCCAGCATTTT. The rearrangement links TRBV7-2 to TRBJ1-5; 10 bases are a match to TRBD1. J was trimmed by 0 bases and V by 4 bases; bases with no gene match: 0. CDR3 size: 15 residues. The germline V gene encodes CDR1 SGHTA and CDR2 FQGNSA.

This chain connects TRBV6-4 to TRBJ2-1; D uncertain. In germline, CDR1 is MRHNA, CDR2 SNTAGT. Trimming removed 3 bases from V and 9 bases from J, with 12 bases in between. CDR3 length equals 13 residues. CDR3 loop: CASSDGPMGEQFF. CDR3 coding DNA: TGTGCCAGCAGTGATGGCCCCATGGGTGAGCAGTTCTTC.

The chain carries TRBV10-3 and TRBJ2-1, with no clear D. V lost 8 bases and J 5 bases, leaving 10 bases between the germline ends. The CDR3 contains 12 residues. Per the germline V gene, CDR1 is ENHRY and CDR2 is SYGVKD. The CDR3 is CAIGRVDNEQFF. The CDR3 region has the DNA TGTGCCATCGGTAGGGTAGACAATGAGCAGTTCTTC.

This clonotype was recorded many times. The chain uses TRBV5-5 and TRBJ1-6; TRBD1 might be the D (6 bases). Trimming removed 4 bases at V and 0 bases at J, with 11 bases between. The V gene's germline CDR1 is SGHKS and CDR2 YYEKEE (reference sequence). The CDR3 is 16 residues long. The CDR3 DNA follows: TGTGCCAGCAGCGATACAGGGAGCTCCTATAATTCACCCCTCCACTTT. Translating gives CASSDTGSSYNSPLHF. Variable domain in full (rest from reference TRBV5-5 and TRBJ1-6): DAGVTQSPTHLIKTRGQQVTLRCSPISGHKSVSWYQQVLGQGPQFIFQYYEKEERGRGNFPDRFSARQFPNYSSELNVNALLLGDSALYLCASSDTGSSYNSPLHFGNGTRLTVT.

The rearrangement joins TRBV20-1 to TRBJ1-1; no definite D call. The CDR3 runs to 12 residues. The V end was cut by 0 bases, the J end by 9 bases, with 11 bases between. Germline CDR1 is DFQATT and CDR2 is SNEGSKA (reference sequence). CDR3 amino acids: CSARDSGEKAFF. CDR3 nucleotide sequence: TGCAGTGCTAGAGATAGTGGGGAGAAAGCTTTCTTT.

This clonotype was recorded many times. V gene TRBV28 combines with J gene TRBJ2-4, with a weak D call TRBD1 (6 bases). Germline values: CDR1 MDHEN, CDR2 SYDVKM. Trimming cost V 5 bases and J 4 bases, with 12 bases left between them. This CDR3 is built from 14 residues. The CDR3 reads CASSPDRLKNIQYF. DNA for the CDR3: TGTGCCAGCAGTCCAGACAGGCTGAAAAACATTCAGTACTTC.

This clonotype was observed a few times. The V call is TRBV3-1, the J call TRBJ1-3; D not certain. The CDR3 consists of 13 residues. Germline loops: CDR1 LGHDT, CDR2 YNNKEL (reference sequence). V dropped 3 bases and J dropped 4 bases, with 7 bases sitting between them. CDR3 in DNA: TGTGCCAGCAGCCAGGCCGCGGGAAACACCATATATTTT. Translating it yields CASSQAAGNTIYF.

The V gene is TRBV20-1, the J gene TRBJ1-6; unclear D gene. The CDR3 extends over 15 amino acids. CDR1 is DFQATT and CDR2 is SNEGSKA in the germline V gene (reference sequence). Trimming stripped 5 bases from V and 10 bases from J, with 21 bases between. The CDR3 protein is CSAADGVGSNSPLHF. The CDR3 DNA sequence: TGCAGTGCTGCCGACGGGGTGGGGAGTAACTCACCCCTCCACTTT.

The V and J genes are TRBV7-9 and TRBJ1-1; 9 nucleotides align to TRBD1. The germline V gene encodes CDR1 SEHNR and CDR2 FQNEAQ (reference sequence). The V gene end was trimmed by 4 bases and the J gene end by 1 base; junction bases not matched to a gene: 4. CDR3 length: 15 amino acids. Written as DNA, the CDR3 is TGTGCCAGCAGCTCACCGGGACAGGGGAACACTGAAGCTTTCTTT. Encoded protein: CASSSPGQGNTEAFF.

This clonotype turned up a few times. For the CDR3, the DNA is TGTGCGACAGGGGGCAATGAGCAGTTCTTC. Its protein product is CATGGNEQFF. The chain combines TRBV15 with TRBJ2-1; 9 bases map to TRBD1. From germline, CDR1 is LNHNV and CDR2 YYDKDF (reference sequence). The CDR3 loop spans 10 amino acids.

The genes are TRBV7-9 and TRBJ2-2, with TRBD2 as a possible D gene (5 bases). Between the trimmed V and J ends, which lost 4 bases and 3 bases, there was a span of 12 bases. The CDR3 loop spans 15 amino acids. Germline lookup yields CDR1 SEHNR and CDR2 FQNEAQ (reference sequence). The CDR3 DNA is TGTGCCAGCAGCTCCCGGGCCGGGGACACCGGGGAGCTGTTTTTT. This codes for CASSSRAGDTGELFF.

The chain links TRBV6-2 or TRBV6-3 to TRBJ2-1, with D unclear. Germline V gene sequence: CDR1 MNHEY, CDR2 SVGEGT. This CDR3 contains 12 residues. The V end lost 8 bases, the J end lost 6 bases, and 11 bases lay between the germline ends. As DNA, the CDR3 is TGTGCCAGCTCGGGTAGGTTCAATGAGCAGTTCTTC. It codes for CASSGRFNEQFF.